The entry below describes one T cell receptor beta chain. This clone may be a read error of a much larger clone one base away. V was trimmed by 2 bases and J by 4 bases, leaving 13 bases between them. Germline V lookup: CDR1 MNHEY, CDR2 SVGAGI. The CDR3 length is 15 residues. The record originates from a study of molecular identifiers for immune sequencing clone quantification. MiXCR, run by TCRdb on the PCR reads, gives a single entry per CDR3 protein. The sample shows roughly 93,000 distinct CDR3 sequences, around a quarter of them seen only once. The J gene is TRBJ2-3, the V gene TRBV6-5, with D possibly TRBD1 on 7 matching bases. Sequenced material: naive CD8+ T cells from blood, with Jurkat cell RNA spiked in. Stated subset: FACS-sorted CD8+CD4-CCR7+CD45RA+ naive T cells. The sequence was collected from a human donor in good health. Some libraries in this study had Jurkat cell RNA spiked in. CDR3 in DNA: TGTGCCAGCAGTTACGAGGAGGGGGCCCCAGATACGCAGTATTTT. Its protein product is CASSYEEGAPDTQYF.